The entry below gives a single T cell receptor beta chain sequence along with its context. TEMRA cells were FACS-enriched, with CD8+ and CD4+ T cells isolated negatively. These data come from a study of CD8 T cells in Susac syndrome. Whole-study context: Eight or nine of the sequenced Susac syndrome patients were in remission, and 5 or 6 had active disease. At the time of blood draw, patients with Susac syndrome were therapy-naive, receiving corticosteroids, or receiving intravenous immunoglobulin alone.

Trimming shortened V by 3 bases and J by 13 bases, and 19 bases separated the two germline ends. The CDR3 sequence is 15 residues long. From germline, CDR1 is LGHDT and CDR2 YNNKEL (reference sequence). RNA amounts of 0.5 to 1 ug underwent reverse transcription with random hexamers. By means of immunoSEQ multiplex PCR, TCR beta CDR3 spanning 54 Vbeta and 13 Jbeta underwent amplification. MiXCR was run by TCRdb on the immunoSEQ multiplex PCR reads, yielding one entry per CDR3 protein. The sample has under 200,000 distinct CDR3 sequences; 94% are singletons. This clonotype was sampled from a human donor with Susac syndrome. Input material: CD4+ T cells from PBMCs. V gene TRBV3-1 combines with J gene TRBJ1-6; possibly TRBD1 for D (5 bases). The CDR3 nucleotides are TGTGCCAGCAGCCAGAGGGACGGTGGAAGAGGTCCCCTCCACTTT. Translating gives CASSQRDGGRGPLHF.